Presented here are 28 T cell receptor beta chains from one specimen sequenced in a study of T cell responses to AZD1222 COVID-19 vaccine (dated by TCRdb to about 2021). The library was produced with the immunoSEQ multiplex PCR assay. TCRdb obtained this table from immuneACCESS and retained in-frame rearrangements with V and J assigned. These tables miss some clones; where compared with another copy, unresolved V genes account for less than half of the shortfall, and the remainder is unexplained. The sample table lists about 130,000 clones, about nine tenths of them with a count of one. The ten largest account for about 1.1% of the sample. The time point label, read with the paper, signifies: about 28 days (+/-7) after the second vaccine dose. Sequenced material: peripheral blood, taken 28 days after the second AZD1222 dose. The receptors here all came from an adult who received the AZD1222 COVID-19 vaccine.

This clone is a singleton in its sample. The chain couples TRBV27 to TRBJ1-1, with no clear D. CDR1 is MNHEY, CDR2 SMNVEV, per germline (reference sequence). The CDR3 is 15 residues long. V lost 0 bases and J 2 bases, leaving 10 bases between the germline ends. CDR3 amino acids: CASSLSAAGNTEAFF. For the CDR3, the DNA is TGTGCCAGCAGTTTATCGGCAGCCGGTAACACTGAAGCTTTCTTT.

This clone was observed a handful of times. The CDR3 DNA is TGCAGTGGAGGAGGGAAGAATGAGCAGTTCTTC. It is translated as CSGGGKNEQFF. The chain has TRBV20-1 and TRBJ2-1; maybe TRBD2 (6 bases). CDR1 and CDR2 (germline): DFQATT, SNEGSKA (reference sequence). Between the trimmed V and J ends, which lost 7 bases and 7 bases, there was a span of 11 bases. The CDR3 extends over 11 amino acids.

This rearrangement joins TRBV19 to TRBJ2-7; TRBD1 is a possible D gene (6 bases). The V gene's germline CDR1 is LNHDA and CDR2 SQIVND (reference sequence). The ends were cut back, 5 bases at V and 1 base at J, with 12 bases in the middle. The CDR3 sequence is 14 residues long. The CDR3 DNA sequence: TGTGCCAGTAGTGTACAGGGTAGGTCCTACGAGCAGTACTTC. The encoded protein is CASSVQGRSYEQYF.

The CDR3 loop reads CSVLGARDTEAFF. The DNA for the CDR3 is TGCAGCGTTTTGGGGGCGCGGGACACTGAAGCTTTCTTT. The rearrangement joins TRBV29-1 to TRBJ1-1; D might be TRBD1 (6 bases). Germline V gives CDR1 SQVTM, CDR2 ANQGSEA. The CDR3 spans 13 residues. The V and J ends lost 5 bases and 3 bases respectively, with 13 bases between them.

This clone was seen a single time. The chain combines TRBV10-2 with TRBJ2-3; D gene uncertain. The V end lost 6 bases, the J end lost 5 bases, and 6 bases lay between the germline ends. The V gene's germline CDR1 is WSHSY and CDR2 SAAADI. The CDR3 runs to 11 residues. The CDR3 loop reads CASSPRDTQYF. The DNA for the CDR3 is TGCGCCAGCAGCCCCAGAGATACGCAGTATTTT.

The DNA of the CDR3 is TGTGCCAGCAGTTCGGGCAGGGGGCGAGGTAATCAGCCCCAGCATTTT. It encodes CASSSGRGRGNQPQHF. The chain links TRBV27 to TRBJ1-5; 8 bases fit TRBD1. In germline, CDR1 is MNHEY, CDR2 SMNVEV (reference sequence). V shed 4 bases, J shed 4 bases, and the junction held 9 bases outside the gene matches. The CDR3 has 16 amino acids.

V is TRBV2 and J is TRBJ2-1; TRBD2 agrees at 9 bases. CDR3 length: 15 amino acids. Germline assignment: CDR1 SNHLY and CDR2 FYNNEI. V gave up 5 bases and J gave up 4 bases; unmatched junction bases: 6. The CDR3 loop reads CASSLLAGLYNEQFF. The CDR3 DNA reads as TGTGCCAGCAGTCTACTAGCGGGCCTATACAATGAGCAGTTCTTC.

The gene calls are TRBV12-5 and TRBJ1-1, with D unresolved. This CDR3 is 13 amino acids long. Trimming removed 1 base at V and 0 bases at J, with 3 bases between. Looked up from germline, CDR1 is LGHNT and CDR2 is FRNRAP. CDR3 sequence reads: CASGLGLNTEAFF. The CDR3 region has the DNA TGTGCTAGTGGTTTGGGATTGAACACTGAAGCTTTCTTT.

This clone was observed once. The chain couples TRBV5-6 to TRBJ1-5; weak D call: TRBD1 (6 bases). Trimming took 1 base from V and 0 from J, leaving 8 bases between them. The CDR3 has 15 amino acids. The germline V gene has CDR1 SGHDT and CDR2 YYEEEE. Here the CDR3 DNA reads TGTGCCAGCAGCTTGAGGGGGGTTAGCAATCAGCCCCAGCATTTT. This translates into CASSLRGVSNQPQHF.

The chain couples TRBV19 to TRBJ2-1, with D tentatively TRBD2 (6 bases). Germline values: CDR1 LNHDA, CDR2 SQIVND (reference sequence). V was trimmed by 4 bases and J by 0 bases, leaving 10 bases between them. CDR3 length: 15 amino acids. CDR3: CASSKIAASYNEQFF. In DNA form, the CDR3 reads TGTGCCAGTAGTAAAATAGCGGCCTCCTACAATGAGCAGTTCTTC.

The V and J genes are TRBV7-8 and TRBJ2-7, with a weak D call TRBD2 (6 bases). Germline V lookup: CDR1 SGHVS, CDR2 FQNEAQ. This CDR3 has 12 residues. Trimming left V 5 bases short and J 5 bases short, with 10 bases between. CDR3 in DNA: TGTGCCAGCAGCCAGGGACTGAACGAGCAGTACTTC. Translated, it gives CASSQGLNEQYF. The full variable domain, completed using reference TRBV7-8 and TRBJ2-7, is GAGVSQSPRYKVAKRGQDVALRCDPISGHVSLFWYQQALGQGPEFLTYFQNEAQLDKSGLPSDRFFAERPEGSVSTLKIQRTQQEDSAVYLCASSQGLNEQYFGPGTRLTVT.

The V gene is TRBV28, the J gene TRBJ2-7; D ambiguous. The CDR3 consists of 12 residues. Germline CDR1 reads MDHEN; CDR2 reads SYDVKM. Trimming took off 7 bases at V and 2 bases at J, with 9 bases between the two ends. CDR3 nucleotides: TGTGCCAGCAATGGTGACACCTACGAGCAGTACTTC. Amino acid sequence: CASNGDTYEQYF.

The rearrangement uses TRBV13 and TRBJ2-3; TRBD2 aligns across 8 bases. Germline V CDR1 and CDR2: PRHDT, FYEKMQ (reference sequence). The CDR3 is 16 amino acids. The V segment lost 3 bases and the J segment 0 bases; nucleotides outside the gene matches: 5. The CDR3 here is CASSFMSGSSTDTQYF. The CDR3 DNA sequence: TGTGCCAGCAGCTTTATGAGCGGGAGTAGCACAGATACGCAGTATTTT.

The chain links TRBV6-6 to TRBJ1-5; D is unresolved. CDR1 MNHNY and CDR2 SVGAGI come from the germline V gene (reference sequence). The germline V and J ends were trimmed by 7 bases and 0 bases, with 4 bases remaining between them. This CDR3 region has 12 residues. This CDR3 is CASKSSNQPQHF. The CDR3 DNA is TGTGCCAGCAAGTCTAGCAATCAGCCCCAGCATTTT.

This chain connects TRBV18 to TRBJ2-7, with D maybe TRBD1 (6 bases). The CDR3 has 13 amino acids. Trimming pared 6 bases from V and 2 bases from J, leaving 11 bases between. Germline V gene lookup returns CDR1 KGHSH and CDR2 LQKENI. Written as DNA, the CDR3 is TGTGCCAGCTCCGACGACAGGACCTACGAGCAGTACTTC. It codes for CASSDDRTYEQYF.

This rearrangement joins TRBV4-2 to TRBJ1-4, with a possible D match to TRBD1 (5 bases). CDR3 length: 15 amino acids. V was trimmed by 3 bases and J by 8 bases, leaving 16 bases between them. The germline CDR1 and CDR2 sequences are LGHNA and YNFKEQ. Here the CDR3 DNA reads TGTGCCAGCAGCCAGCATGGGCAGGGAGGGGAAAAACTGTTTTTT. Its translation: CASSQHGQGGEKLFF.

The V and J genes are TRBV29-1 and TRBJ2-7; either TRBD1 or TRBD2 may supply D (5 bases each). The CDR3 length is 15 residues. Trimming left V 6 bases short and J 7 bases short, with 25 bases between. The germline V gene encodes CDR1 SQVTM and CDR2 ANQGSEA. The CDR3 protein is CSVYLWDGSLGEQYF. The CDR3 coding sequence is TGCAGCGTGTACCTCTGGGACGGGTCCCTAGGGGAGCAGTACTTC.

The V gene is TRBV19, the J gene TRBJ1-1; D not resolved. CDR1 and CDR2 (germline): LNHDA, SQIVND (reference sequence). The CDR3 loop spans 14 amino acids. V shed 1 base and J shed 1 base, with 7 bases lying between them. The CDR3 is CASSIGSRNTEAFF. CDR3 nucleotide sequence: TGTGCCAGTAGTATAGGTTCCCGGAACACTGAAGCTTTCTTT.

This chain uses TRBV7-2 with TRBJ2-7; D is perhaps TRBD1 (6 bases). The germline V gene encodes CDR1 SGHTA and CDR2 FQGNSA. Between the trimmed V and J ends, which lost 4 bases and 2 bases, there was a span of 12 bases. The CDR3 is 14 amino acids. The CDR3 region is CASSSGQKAYEQYF. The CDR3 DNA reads TGTGCCAGCAGCTCTGGACAGAAGGCCTACGAGCAGTACTTC.

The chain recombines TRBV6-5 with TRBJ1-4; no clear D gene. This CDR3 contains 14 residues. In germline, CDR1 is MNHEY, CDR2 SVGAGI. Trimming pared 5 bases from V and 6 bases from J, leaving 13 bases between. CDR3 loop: CASSPTWAHEKLFF. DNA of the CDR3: TGTGCCAGCAGTCCGACGTGGGCCCATGAAAAACTGTTTTTT.

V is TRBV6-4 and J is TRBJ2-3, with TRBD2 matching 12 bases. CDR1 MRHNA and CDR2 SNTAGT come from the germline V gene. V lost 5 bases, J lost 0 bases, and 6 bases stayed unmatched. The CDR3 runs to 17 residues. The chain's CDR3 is CASSRLAGGDSTDTQYF. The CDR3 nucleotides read TGTGCCAGCAGTCGGCTAGCGGGGGGGGATAGCACAGATACGCAGTATTTT.

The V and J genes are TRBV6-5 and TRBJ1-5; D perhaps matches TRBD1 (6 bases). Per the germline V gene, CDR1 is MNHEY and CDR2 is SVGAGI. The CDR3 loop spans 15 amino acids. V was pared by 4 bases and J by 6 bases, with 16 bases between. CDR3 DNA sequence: TGTGCCAGCAGTTCCGCGGGGGGGGCTCGTCAGCCCCAGCATTTT. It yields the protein CASSSAGGARQPQHF.

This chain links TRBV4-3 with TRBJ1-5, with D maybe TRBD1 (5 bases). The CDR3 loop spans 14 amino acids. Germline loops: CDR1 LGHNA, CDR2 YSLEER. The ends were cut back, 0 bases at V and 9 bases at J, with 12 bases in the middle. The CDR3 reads CASSQEGTTAPQHF. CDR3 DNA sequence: TGCGCCAGCAGCCAAGAAGGGACGACCGCGCCCCAGCATTTT.

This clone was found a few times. Here the CDR3 DNA reads TGTGCCAGCAGCTTGGGGCCTCCTACAGATACGCAGTATTTT. Protein sequence: CASSLGPPTDTQYF. J is TRBJ2-3 and V is TRBV5-5; D gene unclear. Trimming pared 0 bases from V and 3 bases from J, leaving 8 bases between. Germline V gene data show CDR1 as SGHKS and CDR2 as YYEKEE (reference sequence). The CDR3 has 14 amino acids.

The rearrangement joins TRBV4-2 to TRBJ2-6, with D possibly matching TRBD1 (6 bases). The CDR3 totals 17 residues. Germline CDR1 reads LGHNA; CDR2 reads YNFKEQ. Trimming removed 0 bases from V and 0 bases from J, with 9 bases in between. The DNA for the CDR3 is TGTGCCAGCAGCCAAGATGGGACACGCTCTGGGGCCAACGTCCTGACTTTC. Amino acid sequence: CASSQDGTRSGANVLTF.

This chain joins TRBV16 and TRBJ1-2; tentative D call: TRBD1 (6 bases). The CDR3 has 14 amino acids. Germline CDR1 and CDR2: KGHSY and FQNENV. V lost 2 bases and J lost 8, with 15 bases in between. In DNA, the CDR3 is TGTGCCAGCAGCCAAACGTGGGGGCCGGGAGGCTACACCTTC. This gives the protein CASSQTWGPGGYTF.

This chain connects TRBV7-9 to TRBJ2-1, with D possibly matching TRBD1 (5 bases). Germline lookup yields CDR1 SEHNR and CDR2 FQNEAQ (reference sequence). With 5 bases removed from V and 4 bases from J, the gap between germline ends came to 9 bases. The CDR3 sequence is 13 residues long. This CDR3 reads CASSPTVYNEQFF. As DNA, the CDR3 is TGTGCCAGCAGCCCGACAGTTTACAATGAGCAGTTCTTC.

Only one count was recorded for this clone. The DNA of the CDR3 is TGTGCCAGCAGCCAACTCCTTGACAGGATGGATGGCTACACCTTC. The encoded protein is CASSQLLDRMDGYTF. The J gene is TRBJ1-2, the V gene TRBV14; a possible D gene is TRBD1 (6 bases). Trimming pared 2 bases from V and 6 bases from J, leaving 16 bases between. The germline gives CDR1 SGHDN, CDR2 FVKESK. The CDR3 has 15 amino acids.